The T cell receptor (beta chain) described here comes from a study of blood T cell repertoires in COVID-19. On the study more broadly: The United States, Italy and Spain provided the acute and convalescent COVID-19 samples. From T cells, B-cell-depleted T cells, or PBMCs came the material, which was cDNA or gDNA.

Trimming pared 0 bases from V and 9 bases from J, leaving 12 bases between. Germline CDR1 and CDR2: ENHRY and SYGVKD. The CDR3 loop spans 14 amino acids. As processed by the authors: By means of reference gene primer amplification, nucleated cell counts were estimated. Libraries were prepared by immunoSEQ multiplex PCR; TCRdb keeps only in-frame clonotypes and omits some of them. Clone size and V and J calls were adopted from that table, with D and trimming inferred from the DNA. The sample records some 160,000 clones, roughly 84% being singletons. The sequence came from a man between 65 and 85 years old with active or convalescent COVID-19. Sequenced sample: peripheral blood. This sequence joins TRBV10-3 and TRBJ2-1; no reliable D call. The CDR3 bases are TGTGCCATCAGTGAGTCTAGTAGTTCTGGTGAGCAGTTCTTC. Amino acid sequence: CAISESSSSGEQFF.